A selection of T cell receptor beta chains follows, all from one sample in a study of T-cell reconstitution after alpha-beta-depleted transplantation in children. TCRdb fed the PCR reads into MiXCR, producing one record per CDR3 protein. The data show about 980,000 distinct CDR3 sequences, about 29% seen once. The input for sequencing was PBMCs, mostly from graft donor cells, taken 360 days after TCRalphabeta/CD19-depleted stem cell transplant. These TCRs come from a boy under two years old who had a stem cell transplant for SCID, so the T cells may come from the graft donor. CDR3s include the opening cysteine and the closing phenylalanine or tryptophan. D genes are given only for firm matches. Clone size is shown for a subset of rows, as once, few, many or a class of expanded clone.

15	TRBJ2-3	NA	few	TRBV10-2	TGCGCCAGCAGTGAGGCTAGTAATCGTCCAGATACGCAGTATTTT	CASSEASNRPDTQYF
13	TRBJ1-5	NA	NA	TRBV9	TGTGCCAGCAGCGCCCACATGGATCAGCCCCAGCATTTT	CASSAHMDQPQHF
14	TRBJ1-1	NA	few	TRBV6-5	TGTGCCAGCAGTTACAGGGTGCGGGGCGGGGAAGCTTTCTTT	CASSYRVRGGEAFF
15	TRBJ2-5	TRBD1	NA	TRBV15	TGTGCCACCAGCGGCTGGGGACAGTTCAAGGAGACCCAGTACTTC	CATSGWGQFKETQYF
14	TRBJ2-7	NA	NA	TRBV6-5	TGTGCCAGCAGTTCCGACGGATCCTACTACGAGCAGTACTTC	CASSSDGSYYEQYF
16	TRBJ1-4	NA	few	TRBV5-1	TGCGCCAGCAGCTTGCCCCAGGGTAACAACAATGAAAAACTGTTTTTT	CASSLPQGNNNEKLFF
14	TRBJ2-7	NA	few	TRBV20-1	TGCAGTGCTAGAGATTTGGGTTCCCCCTACGAGCAGTACTTC	CSARDLGSPYEQYF
15	TRBJ1-1	TRBD1	NA	TRBV15	TGTGCCACCAGCGCCCTGGACAGGTTGAACACTGAAGCTTTCTTT	CATSALDRLNTEAFF
16	TRBJ1-4	NA	NA	TRBV29-1	TGCAGCGTTTCGGGCCTGACCGGTCTTGTTAATGAAAAACTGTTTTTT	CSVSGLTGLVNEKLFF
12	TRBJ2-3	NA	NA	TRBV20-1	TGCTCGGACTCCTATAGCACAGATACGCAGTATTTT	CSDSYSTDTQYF
21	TRBJ2-1	TRBD2	NA	TRBV4-2	TGTGCCAGCAGCCAAGATCTGAGGGGGGCGAGCGGGGGGGCCGCGTACAATGAGCAGTTCTTC	CASSQDLRGASGGAAYNEQFF
18	TRBJ2-3	TRBD1	few	TRBV12-3/TRBV12-4	TGTGCCAGCAGTCAGATTACCGGGACAGGGTTTGATCCAGATACGCAGTATTTT	CASSQITGTGFDPDTQYF
14	TRBJ2-7	TRBD2	NA	TRBV29-1	TGCAGCGTTGATGGACTAGCGGGGGCCTACGAGCAGTACTTC	CSVDGLAGAYEQYF
16	TRBJ2-4	NA	NA	TRBV18	TGTGCCAGCTCACCCCAGAGGTCCCTAGCCAAAAACATTCAGTACTTC	CASSPQRSLAKNIQYF
16	TRBJ2-2	NA	many	TRBV4-3	TGCGCCAGCAGCCAAGGGGATTTCAGGGCTTCGGGGGAGCTGTTTTTT	CASSQGDFRASGELFF
12	TRBJ2-1	NA	NA	TRBV27	TGTGCCAGCAGCGTGACGGGCAATGAGCAGTTCTTC	CASSVTGNEQFF
16	TRBJ1-1	TRBD1	NA	TRBV6-1	TGTGCCAGCAGTCAGACCCGGGACAGGGGCCGCACTGAAGCTTTCTTT	CASSQTRDRGRTEAFF
14	TRBJ1-3	TRBD1	NA	TRBV10-3	TGTGCCATCAGGGCGGACAGGGCTGGAAACACCATATATTTT	CAIRADRAGNTIYF
16	TRBJ1-5	NA	few	TRBV27	TGTGCCAGCAGTTTAACCGCGGGGGCAAGCAATCAGCCCCAGCATTTT	CASSLTAGASNQPQHF
14	TRBJ2-3	NA	NA	TRBV20-1	TGCAGTGCCGGTTATAGGCTCCTCACAGATACGCAGTATTTT	CSAGYRLLTDTQYF
17	TRBJ2-5	TRBD1	few	TRBV7-2	TGTGCCAGCAGCTTACCCTATGGACAGGGATCAGGGGAGACCCAGTACTTC	CASSLPYGQGSGETQYF
15	TRBJ2-1	NA	NA	TRBV9	TGTGCCAGCAGCGTAGGGGGGAACAACTACAATGAGCAGTTCTTC	CASSVGGNNYNEQFF
14	TRBJ1-2	TRBD1	NA	TRBV4-2	TGTGCCAGCAGCCCTGGGACAGGGAGAAATGGCTACACCTTC	CASSPGTGRNGYTF
15	TRBJ2-1	TRBD2	NA	TRBV9	TGTGCCAGCAGCGTAGAAGGACTAGCGGGGCTACAGCAGTTCTTC	CASSVEGLAGLQQFF